This passage covers 31 T cell receptor beta chains from one sample sequenced in a study of T-cell memory formation after mild COVID-19. TCRdb itself ran the 5' RACE reads through MiXCR, one entry per CDR3 protein. The table lists more than 300,000 distinct CDR3 sequences, 13% to 15% of them singletons. The sequencing sample was made of PBMCs or a T cell subset sorted from them (not recorded which). The receptors shown here come from a young man who had mild COVID-19 (a few samples of this study predate the infection). Cell type and time point are not known.

V is TRBV25-1 and J is TRBJ1-2; the match to TRBD1 covers 8 bases. CDR1 and CDR2 from the germline V gene are MGHDK and SYGVNS. The CDR3 has 13 residues. V lost 4 bases and J lost 8; bases outside the gene matches: 6. The CDR3 here is CASSAQGVKGYTF. CDR3 coding DNA: TGTGCCAGCAGTGCACAGGGGGTGAAAGGCTACACCTTC.

The chain uses TRBV7-2 and TRBJ2-1; D is perhaps TRBD1 or TRBD2 (5 bases each). CDR1 SGHTA and CDR2 FQGNSA come from the germline V gene. This CDR3 spans 14 amino acids. The germline V and J ends were trimmed by 3 bases and 6 bases, with 12 bases remaining between them. Written as DNA, the CDR3 is TGTGCCAGCAGCTTGCAACGGGACCGCAATGAGCAGTTCTTC. This gives the protein CASSLQRDRNEQFF.

The chain is built from TRBV18 and TRBJ2-7; D is unclear. Germline values: CDR1 KGHSH, CDR2 LQKENI. There are 13 residues in the CDR3. V lost 6 bases and J lost 2, with 11 bases in between. This CDR3 is CASSETSTYEQYF. DNA of the CDR3: TGTGCCAGCTCGGAAACTTCTACCTACGAGCAGTACTTC. Filled out from reference TRBV18 and TRBJ2-7, the complete variable domain reads NAGVMQNPRHLVRRRGQEARLRCSPMKGHSHVYWYRQLPEEGLKFMVYLQKENIIDESGMPKERFSAEFPKEGPSILRIQQVVRGDSAAYFCASSETSTYEQYFGPGTRLTVT.

The gene calls are TRBV6-5 and TRBJ2-3; 11 nucleotides match TRBD2. The CDR3 is made up of 16 amino acids. The V gene's germline CDR1 is MNHEY and CDR2 SVGAGI. The J segment lost 4 bases and the V segment lost 6 bases, leaving 9 bases of the junction unmatched. The CDR3 coding sequence is TGTGCCAGCAGCATTGGGATAGCGGGGGGGGCAGATACGCAGTATTTT. Translated: CASSIGIAGGADTQYF.

The chain joins TRBV7-2 to TRBJ2-1, with D tentatively TRBD2 (5 bases). V lost 5 bases and J 4 bases, leaving 15 bases between the germline ends. CDR3 length: 15 amino acids. Germline loops: CDR1 SGHTA, CDR2 FQGNSA. CDR3 loop: CASSTDSNVYNEQFF. In DNA, the CDR3 is TGTGCCAGCAGCACGGACTCGAATGTTTACAATGAGCAGTTCTTC. The full variable domain, in which reference TRBV7-2 and TRBJ2-1 provide the parts outside the CDR3, is GAGVSQSPSNKVTEKGKDVELRCDPISGHTALYWYRQSLGQGLEFLIYFQGNSAPDKSGLPSDRFSAERTGGSVSTLTIQRTQQEDSAVYLCASSTDSNVYNEQFFGPGTRLTVL.

The CDR3 here is CASSQTGVADTQYF. CDR3 bases: TGTGCCAGCAGTCAAACGGGGGTAGCAGATACGCAGTATTTT. The chain carries TRBV6-5 and TRBJ2-3, with D possibly TRBD2 on 6 matching bases. V shed 5 bases and J shed 4 bases, with 13 bases lying between them. This CDR3 region has 14 residues. Germline CDR1 is MNHEY and CDR2 is SVGAGI.

This clonotype showed up many times. V and J are TRBV12-3 or TRBV12-4 and TRBJ2-7, with 7 bases identical to TRBD1. The trim removed 5 bases at V and 6 bases at J, leaving 7 bases unmatched. CDR3 length: 13 residues. The CDR3 is CASSLGTEAEQYV. DNA for the CDR3: TGTGCCAGCAGTCTGGGGACAGAGGCCGAGCAGTACGTC.

This clonotype has a count of ten or more. The chain joins TRBV4-2 to TRBJ2-7; TRBD2 aligns across 8 bases. The CDR3 length is 15 residues. Per germline, CDR1 LGHNA and CDR2 YNFKEQ. With V trimmed by 0 bases and J by 3 bases, 4 bases remained unmatched. This CDR3 is CASSQDPGGVYEQYV. CDR3 DNA: TGTGCCAGCAGCCAAGATCCGGGGGGGGTCTACGAGCAGTACGTC.

The V gene is TRBV3-1, the J gene TRBJ2-3; the match to TRBD2 covers 13 bases. The CDR3 is made up of 16 amino acids. V shed 1 base and J 4 bases; nucleotides not matched to a gene: 2. Germline lookup yields CDR1 LGHDT and CDR2 YNNKEL (reference sequence). CDR3 loop: CASSQVTSGGADTQYF. CDR3 nucleotide sequence: TGTGCCAGCAGCCAAGTCACTAGCGGGGGGGCAGATACGCAGTATTTT.

This clonotype was seen only once. The V gene is TRBV7-6, the J gene TRBJ1-1, with D perhaps TRBD1 (5 bases). The CDR3 covers 14 residues. The V gene lost 4 bases and the J gene lost 5 bases, with 14 bases spanning the gap. The V gene's germline CDR1 is SGHVS and CDR2 FNYEAQ. Here the CDR3 reads CASSSGGGETEAFF. CDR3 DNA: TGTGCCAGCAGCTCGGGGGGGGGAGAGACTGAAGCTTTCTTT.

The chain recombines TRBV4-1 with TRBJ2-7, with TRBD2 matching 11 bases. Germline V gene lookup returns CDR1 MGHRA and CDR2 YSYEKL. This CDR3 has 16 amino acids. The junction had 4 bases not matched to a gene; V was cut back by 1 base and J by 2 bases. This chain's CDR3 is CASSQGGLAATYEQYV. DNA of the CDR3: TGCGCCAGCAGCCAAGGGGGACTAGCGGCCACCTACGAGCAGTACGTC.

The chain combines TRBV5-6 with TRBJ2-1; 7 bases map to TRBD2. Trimming took 7 bases from V and 2 from J; bases not matched to a gene: 9. Germline CDR1 and CDR2: SGHDT and YYEEEE. The CDR3 runs to 15 residues. CDR3 DNA: TGTGCCAGCCATCGTGGGGGGGGAACCTACAATGAGCAGTTCTTC. It specifies CASHRGGGTYNEQFF.

There are a few counts of this clonotype. CDR3 sequence reads: CASTSPQKQETQYF. CDR3 DNA sequence: TGCGCCAGCACCTCGCCCCAGAAGCAAGAGACCCAGTACTTC. This chain uses TRBV5-1 with TRBJ2-5; D gene unclear. Trimming cost V 6 bases and J 2 bases, with 14 bases left between them. Germline-derived CDR1 and CDR2 are SGHRS and YFSETQ. This CDR3 region has 14 residues.

The rearrangement joins TRBV30 to TRBJ2-1; D is possibly TRBD1 (5 bases). CDR3 length: 12 amino acids. Germline V lookup: CDR1 GTSNPN, CDR2 SVGIG (reference sequence). Deletions cut 4 bases from V and 7 bases from J, with 11 bases between. The CDR3 region is CAWTGAPNEQFF. The CDR3 coding sequence is TGTGCCTGGACTGGGGCGCCGAATGAGCAGTTCTTC.

V is TRBV10-3 and J is TRBJ2-5; 7 bases match TRBD1. Germline trimming cut 6 bases from V and 5 bases from J; bases unmatched to any gene: 6. The CDR3 length is 13 residues. The germline V gene encodes CDR1 ENHRY and CDR2 SYGVKD. The CDR3 DNA reads as TGTGCCATCAGGGGACAGTCAGTTGAGACCCAGTACTTC. Its translation: CAIRGQSVETQYF.

This chain uses TRBV29-1 with TRBJ2-7; the D gene is possibly TRBD1 (5 bases). From germline, CDR1 is SQVTM and CDR2 ANQGSEA. Trimming cost V 7 bases and J 0 bases, with 13 bases left between them. This CDR3 is 13 amino acids long. This chain's CDR3 is CSAYGHPSYEQYF. CDR3 DNA sequence: TGCAGCGCATACGGACACCCCTCCTACGAGCAGTACTTC.

This chain links TRBV27 with TRBJ2-5; TRBD2 agrees at 9 bases. The CDR3 extends over 15 amino acids. Germline values: CDR1 MNHEY, CDR2 SMNVEV (reference sequence). Germline trimming cut 1 base from V and 5 bases from J; bases unmatched to any gene: 5. This CDR3 reads CASSLFAGGSETQYF. Here the CDR3 DNA reads TGTGCCAGCAGTTTATTTGCGGGGGGGAGTGAGACCCAGTACTTC.

V is TRBV6-6 and J is TRBJ2-2, with D possibly being TRBD2 (6 bases). Germline-derived CDR1 and CDR2 are MNHNY and SVGAGI (reference sequence). Trimming took off 8 bases at V and 6 bases at J, with 13 bases between the two ends. The CDR3 sequence is 13 residues long. In DNA, the CDR3 is TGTGCCAGCCGTACAAGGGAGGCCGGGGAGCTGTTTTTT. Amino acids: CASRTREAGELFF.

This clonotype has only a few counts. This sequence joins TRBV7-9 and TRBJ2-1; TRBD1 agrees at 10 bases. The CDR3 covers 17 residues. The ends lost 5 bases at V and 5 bases at J; junction bases unmatched: 12. In germline, CDR1 is SEHNR, CDR2 FQNEAQ (reference sequence). Here the CDR3 DNA reads TGTGCCAGCAGCCCAAAGACAGGGGGCGGTCTGGACAATGAGCAGTTCTTC. It codes for CASSPKTGGGLDNEQFF. The complete variable domain, with remaining parts taken from reference TRBV7-9 and TRBJ2-1, reads DTGVSQNPRHKITKRGQNVTFRCDPISEHNRLYWYRQTLGQGPEFLTYFQNEAQLEKSRLLSDRFSAERPKGSFSTLEIQRTEQGDSAMYLCASSPKTGGGLDNEQFFGPGTRLTVL.

This clonotype has a count of ten or more. CDR3 loop: CASRDRASSYNSPLHF. The CDR3 DNA sequence: TGTGCCAGCAGGGACAGGGCCAGCTCCTATAATTCACCCCTCCACTTT. This chain connects TRBV2 to TRBJ1-6; 8 positions match TRBD1. The CDR3 extends over 16 amino acids. In germline, CDR1 is SNHLY, CDR2 FYNNEI. V was clipped by 6 bases and J by 0 bases; unmatched bases: 4.

This chain joins TRBV6-5 and TRBJ2-1; D gene unclear. Germline assignment: CDR1 MNHEY and CDR2 SVGAGI. V gave up 5 bases and J gave up 8 bases, with 13 bases separating them. This CDR3 has 13 amino acids. The CDR3 DNA sequence: TGTGCCAGCAGTGTCCGGTACCCGGATGAGCAGTTCTTC. Its protein product is CASSVRYPDEQFF.

This clonotype showed up just a few times. The chain carries TRBV5-6 and TRBJ2-7; D call uncertain. Germline V CDR1 and CDR2: SGHDT, YYEEEE. The ends were cut back, 4 bases at V and 4 bases at J, with 6 bases in the middle. The length of the CDR3 is 11 residues. The CDR3 sequence is CASSQQYEQYF. The CDR3 DNA follows: TGTGCCAGCAGCCAACAATACGAGCAGTACTTC.

The table lists this clonotype with a few counts. V is TRBV6-5 and J is TRBJ1-4; D is unresolved. Germline values: CDR1 MNHEY, CDR2 SVGAGI. There are 14 residues in the CDR3. Trimming took off 6 bases at V and 6 bases at J, with 14 bases between the two ends. The chain's CDR3 is CASSPGGFDEKLFF. In DNA, the CDR3 is TGTGCCAGCAGCCCGGGCGGGTTTGATGAAAAACTGTTTTTT.

The chain carries TRBV7-9 and TRBJ1-5; maybe TRBD1 (5 bases). Germline CDR1 and CDR2: SEHNR and FQNEAQ (reference sequence). V lost 4 bases, J lost 0 bases, and 10 bases lay in between. The CDR3 loop spans 15 amino acids. The CDR3, as DNA: TGTGCCAGCAGCTCAGGACAAACTAGCAATCAGCCCCAGCATTTT. Translation gives CASSSGQTSNQPQHF.

This chain joins TRBV13 and TRBJ2-5; 9 bases map to TRBD2. V shed 5 bases and J 2 bases; nucleotides not matched to a gene: 6. The germline V gene has CDR1 PRHDT and CDR2 FYEKMQ (reference sequence). The CDR3 totals 15 residues. CDR3 in amino acids: CASSPGLAEQETQYF. For the CDR3, the DNA is TGTGCCAGCAGCCCGGGACTAGCAGAGCAAGAGACCCAGTACTTC. The whole variable domain, remainder taken from reference TRBV13 and TRBJ2-5, is AAGVIQSPRHLIKEKRETATLKCYPIPRHDTVYWYQQGPGQDPQFLISFYEKMQSDKGSIPDRFSAQQFSDYHSELNMSSLELGDSALYFCASSPGLAEQETQYFGPGTRLLVL.

This clonotype was seen a few times. This sequence joins TRBV4-2 and TRBJ1-4, with D possibly matching TRBD1 (5 bases). The length of the CDR3 is 14 residues. Trimming pared 0 bases from V and 11 bases from J, leaving 13 bases between. Germline V gene sequence: CDR1 LGHNA, CDR2 YNFKEQ. The CDR3 DNA reads TGTGCCAGCAGCCAAGAGGGACCCGTGGAGAAACTGTTTTTT. This sequence encodes CASSQEGPVEKLFF.

This clonotype appeared a few times. The chain uses TRBV7-3 and TRBJ2-5; TRBD2 might be the D (6 bases). Trimming took 4 bases from V and 1 from J, leaving 13 bases between them. Germline V gene data show CDR1 as SGHTA and CDR2 as FQGTGA. The CDR3 covers 15 residues. In nucleotides, the CDR3 is TGTGCCAGCAGCTCGGGACTGCAGATCCAAGAGACCCAGTACTTC. Encoded protein: CASSSGLQIQETQYF.

CDR3 in DNA: TGTGCCGGTCGAGCGGGGGGCAAAAGCTCCTACGAGCAGTACGTC. As protein: CAGRAGGKSSYEQYV. The chain links TRBV28 to TRBJ2-7; 9 bases are a match to TRBD2. This CDR3 has 15 residues. V shed 11 bases, J shed 0 bases, and the junction held 11 bases outside the gene matches. The germline CDR1 and CDR2 sequences are MDHEN and SYDVKM.

This clonotype showed up just a few times. The gene calls are TRBV24-1 and TRBJ2-1; 10 nucleotides align to TRBD1. CDR3 length: 14 residues. Germline CDR1 reads KGHDR; CDR2 reads SFDVKD. The V and J ends lost 11 bases and 4 bases, in that order; junction bases with no gene match: 7. CDR3 sequence: CAIARGQGYNEQFF. The CDR3 bases are TGTGCCATAGCACGGGGACAGGGGTACAATGAGCAGTTCTTC.

The chain uses TRBV4-1 and TRBJ2-2; 9 nucleotides match TRBD2. Germline lookup yields CDR1 MGHRA and CDR2 YSYEKL. CDR3 length: 16 amino acids. The V gene end was trimmed by 0 bases and the J gene end by 4 bases; junction bases not matched to a gene: 3. The CDR3 DNA follows: TGCGCCAGCAGCCAAGAACGGCGGGGGGGCACCGGGGAGCTGTTTTTT. The encoded protein is CASSQERRGGTGELFF.

This clonotype was counted only a few times. The chain employs TRBV6-2 or TRBV6-3 and TRBJ2-3; either TRBD1 or TRBD2 may supply D (5 bases each). The germline CDR1 and CDR2 sequences are MNHEY and SVGEGT. The CDR3 covers 16 residues. Trimming pared 1 base from V and 4 bases from J, leaving 15 bases between. The DNA of the CDR3 is TGTGCCAGCAGTTACTGGGGGACCGCCGGGGCAGATACGCAGTATTTT. Residues: CASSYWGTAGADTQYF.